This T cell receptor beta chain was captured by sequencing in a study of T cell repertoires in cytomegalovirus infection. As concerns this clonotype: Its antigen is undetermined.

General study findings and limits: HLA-C-restricted, CMV-specific TCR beta clonotypes were dominant ex vivo.

Trimming shortened V by 7 bases and J by 0 bases, and 13 bases separated the two germline ends. The CDR3 has 15 amino acids. Via MiXCR, TCRdb re-called the reads, giving one row per CDR3 protein. This table has roughly 220,000 distinct CDR3 sequences, around 35% appearing once. This TCR came from a human donor in good health (CMV status not recorded). Some clones in this sample may be carry-over from other donors' samples. The specimen was CD8+ T cells from cultured PBMCs, collected from culture after CMV antigen stimulation. The V call is TRBV12-3 or TRBV12-4, the J call TRBJ2-4; perhaps TRBD2 as D (5 bases). CDR3: CASTEPGLAKNIQYF. CDR3 DNA sequence: TGTGCCAGCACAGAGCCTGGACTAGCCAAAAACATTCAGTACTTC.